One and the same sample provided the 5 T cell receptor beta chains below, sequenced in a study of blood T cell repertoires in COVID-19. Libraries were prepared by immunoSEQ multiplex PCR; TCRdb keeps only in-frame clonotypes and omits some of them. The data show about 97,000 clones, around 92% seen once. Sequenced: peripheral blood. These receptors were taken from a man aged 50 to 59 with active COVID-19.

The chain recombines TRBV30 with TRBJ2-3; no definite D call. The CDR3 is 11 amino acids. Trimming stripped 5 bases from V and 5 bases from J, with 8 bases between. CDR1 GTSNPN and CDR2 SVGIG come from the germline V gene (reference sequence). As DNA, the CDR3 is TGTGCCTGGGCTTTCGGAGATACGCAGTATTTT. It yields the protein CAWAFGDTQYF.

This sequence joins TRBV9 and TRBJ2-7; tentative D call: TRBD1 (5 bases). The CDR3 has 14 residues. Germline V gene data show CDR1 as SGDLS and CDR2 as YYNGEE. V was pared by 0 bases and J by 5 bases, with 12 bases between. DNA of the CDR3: TGTGCCAGCAGCGTAGATCAGGGCCCGAACGAGCAGTACTTC. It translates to CASSVDQGPNEQYF.

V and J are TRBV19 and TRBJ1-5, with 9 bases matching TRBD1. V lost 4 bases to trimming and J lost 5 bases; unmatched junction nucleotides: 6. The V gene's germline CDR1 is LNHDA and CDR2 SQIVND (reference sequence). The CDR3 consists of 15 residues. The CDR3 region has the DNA TGTGCCAGTAGTAGGAGGACAGGGGACGATCAGCCCCAGCATTTT. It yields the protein CASSRRTGDDQPQHF.

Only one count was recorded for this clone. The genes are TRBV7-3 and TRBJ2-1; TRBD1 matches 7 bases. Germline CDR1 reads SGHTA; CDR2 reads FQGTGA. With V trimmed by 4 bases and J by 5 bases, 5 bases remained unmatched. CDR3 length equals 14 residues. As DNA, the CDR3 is TGTGCCAGCAGCTCTACCGGGACAGACAATGAGCAGTTCTTC. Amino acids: CASSSTGTDNEQFF.

CDR3 nucleotide sequence: TGTGCCAGCAGCGTAGACGGGACAGGCAACGCCGGGGAGCTGTTTTTT. Its translation is CASSVDGTGNAGELFF. This sequence joins TRBV9 and TRBJ2-2, with 8 bases aligning to TRBD1. Germline V lookup: CDR1 SGDLS, CDR2 YYNGEE. This CDR3 region has 16 residues. J was trimmed by 6 bases and V by 0 bases; bases with no gene match: 7.